One sample yielded the 9 T cell receptor beta chains listed below, sequenced in a study of human T cells and chemical hapten exposure. MiXCR, applied by TCRdb to the RACE reads, yields one record per CDR3 protein. The sample records approximately 90,000 distinct CDR3 sequences, approximately 9.9% being singletons. Time point here: patch test 2, 6 weeks after DPC sensitization. Treatment meaning: therapeutic diphenylcyclopropenone sensitization with weekly scalp DPC. Sequenced material: whole blood, taken in connection with sensitization to the hapten diphenylcyclopropenone (DPC). The receptors come from a man aged 35 to 55 with alopecia areata. Some clones in this sample may be carry-over from other donors' samples.

This clonotype came up a few times. J is TRBJ1-1 and V is TRBV5-4; D not certain. V dropped 1 base and J dropped 2 bases, with 9 bases sitting between them. Looked up from germline, CDR1 is SGHNT and CDR2 is YYREEE (reference sequence). CDR3 length: 14 amino acids. CDR3 sequence (DNA): TGTGCCAGCAGCTTGATTGGGGTTAACACTGAAGCTTTCTTT. Protein product: CASSLIGVNTEAFF.

In regard to this clonotype: With a much larger clone just one base away, this may be a read error. The chain employs TRBV7-2 and TRBJ1-1, with TRBD1 matching 7 bases. Germline V gene sequence: CDR1 SGHTA, CDR2 FQGNSA. The CDR3 loop spans 14 amino acids. As DNA, the CDR3 is TGTGCCAGCAGCTTTAAGACAGGGAACACTGAAGCTTCCTTT. This codes for CASSFKTGNTEASF.

The CDR3 DNA reads TGTGCCAGTACCACAGTAGCGGGCCTGACCTACAATGAGCAGTTCTTC. As protein: CASTTVAGLTYNEQFF. The rearrangement uses TRBV19 and TRBJ2-1; TRBD2 matches 7 bases. The V segment lost 7 bases and the J segment 2 bases; nucleotides outside the gene matches: 11. Germline lookup yields CDR1 LNHDA and CDR2 SQIVND (reference sequence). The CDR3 runs 16 residues. Together with reference TRBV19 and TRBJ2-1, the CDR3 gives the full variable domain: DGGITQSPKYLFRKEGQNVTLSCEQNLNHDAMYWYRQDPGQGLRLIYYSQIVNDFQKGDIAEGYSVSREKKESFPLTVTSAQKNPTAFYLCASTTVAGLTYNEQFFGPGTRLTVL.

In its sample, this clonotype was seen a few times. CDR3 in DNA: TGTGCCAGCAGCCCGAGACCGAGTAACTATGGCTACACCTTC. Amino acids: CASSPRPSNYGYTF. V and J are TRBV7-2 and TRBJ1-2; D unresolved. V lost 5 bases and J 1 base, leaving 11 bases between the germline ends. Germline V gene sequence: CDR1 SGHTA, CDR2 FQGNSA. This CDR3 comprises 14 residues.

This clonotype has only a few counts. V gene TRBV2 combines with J gene TRBJ1-6; D unresolved. Trimming cost V 8 bases and J 0 bases, with 8 bases left between them. Germline CDR1 and CDR2: SNHLY and FYNNEI. CDR3 length equals 14 residues. CDR3 sequence reads: CASQRSSYNSPLHF. For the CDR3, the DNA is TGTGCCAGCCAAAGGAGCTCCTATAATTCACCCCTCCACTTT.

This chain uses TRBV3-1 with TRBJ2-7; D gene uncertain. Trimming shortened V by 3 bases and J by 3 bases, and 12 bases separated the two germline ends. CDR3 length equals 14 residues. From germline, CDR1 is LGHDT and CDR2 YNNKEL (reference sequence). The CDR3 here is CASSQDWEIYEQYF. For the CDR3, the DNA is TGTGCCAGCAGCCAGGATTGGGAAATCTACGAGCAGTACTTC.

This rearrangement joins TRBV10-3 to TRBJ2-2; tentatively, D is TRBD2 (5 bases). Per germline, CDR1 ENHRY and CDR2 SYGVKD. CDR3 length equals 13 residues. V was shortened by 10 bases and J by 6 bases, with 15 bases between the two germline ends. The CDR3 nucleotides read TGTGCCACCAACGGGGTCCTTTCCGGGGAGCTGTTTTTT. It encodes CATNGVLSGELFF.

V is TRBV15 and J is TRBJ1-1, with D possibly being TRBD1 (5 bases). Germline V lookup: CDR1 LNHNV, CDR2 YYDKDF (reference sequence). This CDR3 has 14 residues. The germline V and J ends were trimmed by 0 bases and 7 bases, with 12 bases remaining between them. CDR3 bases: TGTGCCACCAGCAGAGAAGTATGGGGGGTTGAAGCTTTCTTT. This codes for CATSREVWGVEAFF.

The rearrangement uses TRBV6-2 or TRBV6-3 and TRBJ1-1; TRBD1 matches 10 bases. There are 14 residues in the CDR3. Unmatched junction bases numbered 3, after V lost 0 bases and J lost 8 bases. The germline gives CDR1 MNHEY, CDR2 SVGEGT. The CDR3 nucleotides are TGTGCCAGCAGTTACTCGCCGACAGGGGGCGAAGCTTTCTTT. As protein: CASSYSPTGGEAFF.